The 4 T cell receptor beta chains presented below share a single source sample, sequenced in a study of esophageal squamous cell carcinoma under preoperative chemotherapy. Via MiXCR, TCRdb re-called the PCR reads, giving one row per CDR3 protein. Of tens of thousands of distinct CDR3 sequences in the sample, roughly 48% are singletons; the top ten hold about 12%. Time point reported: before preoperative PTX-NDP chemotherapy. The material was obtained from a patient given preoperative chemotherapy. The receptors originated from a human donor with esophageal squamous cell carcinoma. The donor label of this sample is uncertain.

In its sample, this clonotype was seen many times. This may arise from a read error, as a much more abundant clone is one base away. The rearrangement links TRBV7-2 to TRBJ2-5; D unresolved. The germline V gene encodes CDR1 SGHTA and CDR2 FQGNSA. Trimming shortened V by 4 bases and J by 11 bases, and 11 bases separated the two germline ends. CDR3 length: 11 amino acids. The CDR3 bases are TGTGCCAGCAGCTATGGCAATGAGCAGTACTTC. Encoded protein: CASSYGNEQYF.

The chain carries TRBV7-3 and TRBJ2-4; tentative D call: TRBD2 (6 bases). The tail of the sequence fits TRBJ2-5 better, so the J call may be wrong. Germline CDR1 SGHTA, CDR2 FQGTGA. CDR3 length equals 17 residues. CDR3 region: CASSFGPAGGIQETQYF. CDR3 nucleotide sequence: TGTGCCAGCAGCTTCGGGCCGGCGGGCGGGATCCAAGAGACCCAGTACTTC.

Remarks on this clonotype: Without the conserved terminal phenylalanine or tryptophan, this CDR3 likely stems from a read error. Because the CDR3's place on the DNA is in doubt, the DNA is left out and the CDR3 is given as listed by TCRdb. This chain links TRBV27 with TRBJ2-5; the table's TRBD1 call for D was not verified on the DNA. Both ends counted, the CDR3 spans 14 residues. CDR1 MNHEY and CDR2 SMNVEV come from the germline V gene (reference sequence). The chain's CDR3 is CARRCGGQQETWHS.

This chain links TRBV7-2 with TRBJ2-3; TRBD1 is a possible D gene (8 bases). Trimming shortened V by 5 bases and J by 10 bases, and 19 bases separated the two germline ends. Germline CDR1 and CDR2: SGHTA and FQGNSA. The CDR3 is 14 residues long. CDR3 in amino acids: CASSTGGVTEAQYF. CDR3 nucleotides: TGTGCCAGCAGCACAGGGGGGGTCACAGAGGCGCAGTATTTT.